What follows are 21 T cell receptor beta chains derived from one specimen sequenced in a study of T cell responses to AZD1222 COVID-19 vaccine. Assay used: immunoSEQ multiplex PCR; TCRdb lists only in-frame clones, some missing. The repertoire consists of about 78,000 clones, with approximately 86% occurring once and the leading ten covering more than 4.5%. Here the sequenced sample was peripheral blood, taken on day 0 of MenACWY control vaccination. These receptors came from an adult in good health.

This clone was seen just once. The chain links TRBV6-5 to TRBJ2-7; 7 bases line up with TRBD1. From germline, CDR1 is MNHEY and CDR2 SVGAGI. There are 16 residues in the CDR3. Trimming took 2 bases from V and 3 from J; bases not matched to a gene: 10. CDR3 amino acids: CASSYRPGTDLYEQYF. The CDR3 DNA reads TGTGCCAGCAGTTACCGCCCCGGGACAGACCTCTACGAGCAGTACTTC.

A remark on this clone: The sample carries other DNA sequences with the same CDR3. V usage is TRBV19 and J usage is TRBJ2-1; no clear D gene. This CDR3 contains 13 residues. Looked up from germline, CDR1 is LNHDA and CDR2 is SQIVND (reference sequence). Trimming took 1 base from V and 5 from J, leaving 6 bases between them. CDR3 amino acids: CASSIGGNNEQFF. The CDR3 DNA is TGTGCCAGTAGTATAGGTGGGAACAATGAGCAGTTCTTC.

The V call is TRBV30, the J call TRBJ1-2, with 8 bases identical to TRBD1. V dropped 5 bases and J dropped 4; count of bases not matched to a gene: 12. Germline-derived CDR1 and CDR2 are GTSNPN and SVGIG (reference sequence). This CDR3 is 15 amino acids long. The CDR3: CAWDDGSGGLYGYTF. CDR3 coding DNA: TGTGCCTGGGACGATGGCTCAGGGGGCCTCTATGGCTACACCTTC.

The rearrangement links TRBV2 to TRBJ1-2; no firm D call. CDR1 is SNHLY, CDR2 FYNNEI, per germline. The CDR3 has 15 amino acids. V was pared by 3 bases and J by 1 base, with 12 bases between. The CDR3 coding sequence is TGTGCCAGCAGTGATGGTCAACTTGTTAACTATGGCTACACCTTC. Translation gives CASSDGQLVNYGYTF. The whole variable domain, filled in from reference TRBV2 and TRBJ1-2, reads EPEVTQTPSHQVTQMGQEVILRCVPISNHLYFYWYRQILGQKVEFLVSFYNNEISEKSEIFDDQFSVERPDGSNFTLKIRSTKLEDSAMYFCASSDGQLVNYGYTFGSGTRLTVV.

The chain has TRBV7-2 and TRBJ1-6; D is possibly TRBD1 (5 bases). The CDR3 totals 13 residues. Per germline, CDR1 SGHTA and CDR2 FQGNSA. Trimming took off 6 bases at V and 10 bases at J, with 13 bases between the two ends. The CDR3 DNA sequence: TGTGCCAGCAGTTGGGACGGCCAATCACCCCTCCACTTT. It encodes CASSWDGQSPLHF.

The rearrangement joins TRBV9 to TRBJ1-4; possible D gene TRBD1, 6 bases. Trimming stripped 0 bases from V and 11 bases from J, with 17 bases between. Germline assignment: CDR1 SGDLS and CDR2 YYNGEE. CDR3 length equals 15 residues. The CDR3, as DNA: TGTGCCAGCAGCGTAGCTGGGGGGGGCCCTGGGAAACTGTTTTTT. Amino acids: CASSVAGGGPGKLFF.

The chain couples TRBV6-6 to TRBJ1-2, with D unresolved. The V and J ends lost 0 bases and 3 bases respectively, with 8 bases between them. Germline lookup yields CDR1 MNHNY and CDR2 SVGAGI (reference sequence). CDR3 length: 14 amino acids. The CDR3 loop reads CASSYSMTYYGYTF. In DNA form, the CDR3 reads TGTGCCAGCAGTTACTCGATGACGTACTATGGCTACACCTTC.

This chain uses TRBV3-1 (or the pseudogene TRBV3-2) with TRBJ1-6; D is perhaps TRBD1 (6 bases). The V gene lost 6 bases and the J gene lost 10 bases, with 13 bases spanning the gap. This CDR3 is built from 13 residues. Germline lookup yields CDR1 LGHDT and CDR2 YNNKEL (reference sequence). Here the CDR3 reads CASSRTGFSPLHF. Written as DNA, the CDR3 is TGTGCCAGCAGTCGAACAGGGTTCTCACCCCTCCACTTT.

The chain links TRBV24-1 to TRBJ2-3; 7 bases align to TRBD2. The germline V gene encodes CDR1 KGHDR and CDR2 SFDVKD. V trimming: 1 base; J trimming: 6 bases; junction bases outside the gene matches: 6. There are 15 residues in the CDR3. The CDR3 DNA reads as TGTGCCACCAGTGATTTCACGGGGGGAGGGGATACGCAGTATTTT. Translated, it gives CATSDFTGGGDTQYF.

V and J are TRBV5-6 and TRBJ1-4; TRBD1 is a possible D gene (5 bases). Deletions cut 4 bases from V and 8 bases from J, with 9 bases between. CDR3 length equals 12 residues. The germline gives CDR1 SGHDT, CDR2 YYEEEE. Here the CDR3 reads CASSRDREKLFF. CDR3 DNA sequence: TGTGCCAGCAGCCGGGACCGCGAAAAACTGTTTTTT.

The chain recombines TRBV9 with TRBJ2-1; 14 bases align to TRBD2. The CDR3 spans 15 residues. The V segment lost 5 bases and the J segment 5 bases; nucleotides outside the gene matches: 3. CDR1 is SGDLS, CDR2 YYNGEE, per germline. The CDR3 DNA is TGTGCCAGCAGTCTGACTAGCGGGGGGGACAATGAGCAGTTCTTC. It translates to CASSLTSGGDNEQFF.

The chain joins TRBV5-6 to TRBJ1-6; no clear D gene. V was clipped by 2 bases and J by 7 bases, with 10 bases between them. The germline gives CDR1 SGHDT, CDR2 YYEEEE. The CDR3 covers 14 residues. In nucleotides, the CDR3 is TGTGCCAGCAGCTTCGAACAGAGAAATTCACCCCTCCACTTT. It encodes CASSFEQRNSPLHF.

The CDR3 nucleotides are TGTGCCAGCAGCTTAACGTATGGGAAAGAAGCTTTCTTT. Protein: CASSLTYGKEAFF. The chain uses TRBV7-3 and TRBJ1-1, with no clear D. CDR1 and CDR2 (germline): SGHTA, FQGTGA. Between the trimmed V and J ends, which lost 0 bases and 8 bases, there was a span of 10 bases. The CDR3 has 13 residues.

This chain connects TRBV19 to TRBJ1-2; 8 bases are shared with TRBD1. The CDR3 runs 14 residues. V lost 0 bases and J lost 7; bases outside the gene matches: 4. Germline V lookup: CDR1 LNHDA, CDR2 SQIVND (reference sequence). CDR3 sequence reads: CASSIDRGRAGYTF. The CDR3 nucleotides are TGTGCCAGTAGTATAGACAGGGGGCGCGCTGGCTACACCTTC.

Only one count was recorded for this clone. In DNA form, the CDR3 reads TGCGCCAGCACCGGCTGGGAGGGGGCGTATACTTTGGGCGCTTTGTTTTCTAATTCACCCCTCCACTTT. This translates into CASTGWEGAYTLGALFSNSPLHF. The chain recombines TRBV5-1 with TRBJ1-6, with 7 bases matching TRBD1. Germline V gene sequence: CDR1 SGHRS, CDR2 YFSETQ. The CDR3 runs 23 residues. The V and J ends lost 6 bases and 6 bases, in that order; junction bases with no gene match: 33.

The V call is TRBV3-1 (or the pseudogene TRBV3-2), the J call TRBJ2-7; weak D call: TRBD2 (6 bases). CDR1 and CDR2 (germline): LGHDT, YNNKEL (reference sequence). The CDR3 extends over 13 amino acids. V was cut by 4 bases and J by 1 base, with 8 bases left in between. CDR3 bases: TGTGCCAGCAGCCTAGGGACTTCCTACGAGCAGTACTTC. Encoded protein: CASSLGTSYEQYF.

The chain uses TRBV9 and TRBJ2-3; TRBD2 matches at 8 bases. This CDR3 has 14 amino acids. Germline V lookup: CDR1 SGDLS, CDR2 YYNGEE. V lost 1 base, J lost 4 bases, and 2 bases stayed unmatched. The CDR3 loop reads CASSVSGSSDTQYF. The CDR3 DNA reads TGTGCCAGCAGCGTAAGCGGGAGCTCAGATACGCAGTATTTT.

This clone was recorded a few times. V usage is TRBV6-5 and J usage is TRBJ2-7, with D tentatively TRBD1 (5 bases). Germline V CDR1 and CDR2: MNHEY, SVGAGI. Deletions cut 0 bases from V and 1 base from J, with 10 bases between. CDR3 length: 15 amino acids. The CDR3 loop reads CASSYSLDSSYEQYF. CDR3 nucleotide sequence: TGTGCCAGCAGTTACTCGTTAGACAGTTCCTACGAGCAGTACTTC.

As to this clone: An end of the junction differs from the germline gene, which may be a read error. The gene calls are TRBV6-1 and TRBJ2-1, with 11 bases aligning to TRBD2. Germline CDR1 and CDR2: MNHNS and SASEGT. This CDR3 spans 16 amino acids. The CDR3 here is CASSGLAGGLYIEQFF. CDR3 in DNA: TGTGCCAGCAGTGGCCTAGCGGGGGGCCTTTACATTGAGCAGTTCTTC.

The CDR3 DNA sequence: TGTGCCAGCAGCCTTACAGGGCCTTATAGCAATCAGCCCCAGCATTTT. It codes for CASSLTGPYSNQPQHF. The chain uses TRBV3-1 (or the pseudogene TRBV3-2) and TRBJ1-5; possible D gene TRBD1, 6 bases. The germline V gene has CDR1 LGHDT and CDR2 YNNKEL (reference sequence). The CDR3 totals 16 residues. The V end was cut by 4 bases, the J end by 0 bases, with 13 bases between.

V usage is TRBV6-5 and J usage is TRBJ1-5, with TRBD1 identical over 10 bases. Germline CDR1 reads MNHEY; CDR2 reads SVGAGI. This CDR3 comprises 15 residues. V shed 6 bases, J shed 7 bases, and the junction held 9 bases outside the gene matches. This CDR3 reads CASRTGQGSWQPQHF. CDR3 bases: TGTGCCAGCAGGACGGGACAGGGGTCATGGCAGCCCCAGCATTTT.